A selection of T cell receptor beta chains follows, all from one sample in a study of shared clonotypes between healthy human individuals. Sequencing used immunoSEQ multiplex PCR; TCRdb keeps in-frame clones, though not all of them. The repertoire holds hundreds of thousands of clones, with roughly 73% as singletons. Sequencing was carried out using memory CD4+ T cells sorted from blood. The receptors were gathered from a woman younger than 45 in good health. The CDR3 runs from the conserved cysteine through the conserved F or W. D genes are given only for firm matches. Expanded clones are given a class, and other clones once, few, many or no size at all.

CDR3,DNA,D,size,J,V
CASSPQTGDLYGYTF,TGTGCCAGCAGTCCCCAGACAGGAGACCTCTATGGCTACACCTTC,-,-,TRBJ1-2,TRBV28
CASSFSGAKNIQYF,TGTGCCAGCAGCTTCAGTGGCGCCAAAAACATTCAGTACTTC,-,-,TRBJ2-4,TRBV5-6
CASSFRGGGRGTGELFF,TGTGCCAGCAGCTTCCGAGGAGGAGGACGGGGCACCGGGGAGCTGTTTTTT,-,-,TRBJ2-2,TRBV7-3
CASSKAGTRSYEQYF,TGTGCCAGCAGCAAAGCGGGCACACGCTCCTACGAGCAGTACTTC,-,-,TRBJ2-7,TRBV5-8
CATSRGPFYEQYF,TGTGCCACCTCGCGAGGGCCGTTCTACGAGCAGTACTTC,-,few,TRBJ2-7,TRBV27
CASSQDRETQYF,TGTGCCAGCAGCCAGGACAGGGAGACCCAGTACTTC,TRBD1,few,TRBJ2-5,TRBV7-6
CASSLVENYGYTF,TGCGCCAGCAGCTTAGTTGAAAACTATGGCTACACCTTC,-,-,TRBJ1-2,TRBV5-1
CASSLTNVNTEAFF,TGTGCCAGCAGCTTAACAAATGTGAACACTGAAGCTTTCTTT,-,-,TRBJ1-1,TRBV7-3
CASGLTGLAARGETQYF,TGTGCTAGTGGTTTGACGGGACTAGCGGCCCGGGGGGAGACCCAGTACTTC,TRBD2,-,TRBJ2-5,TRBV12-5
CASSLAAGANTGELFF,TGCGCCAGCAGCTTGGCGGCGGGAGCGAACACCGGGGAGCTGTTTTTT,TRBD2,-,TRBJ2-2,TRBV5-1
CASSIQGAGGNQPQHF,TGTGCCAGTAGTATCCAGGGGGCGGGTGGCAATCAGCCCCAGCATTTT,TRBD1,few,TRBJ1-5,TRBV19
CASSPRQGALPYGYTF,TGTGCCAGTAGTCCCCGACAGGGGGCGCTTCCCTATGGCTACACCTTC,TRBD1,-,TRBJ1-2,TRBV19
CASSQVRTREAFF,TGCGCCAGCAGCCAAGTTCGGACGCGTGAAGCTTTCTTT,-,few,TRBJ1-1,TRBV4-1
CASSLTGGETQYF,TGTGCCAGCTCGCTGACAGGGGGAGAGACCCAGTACTTC,TRBD1,-,TRBJ2-5,TRBV18
CASSFDTNTEAFF,TGTGCCAGCAGCTTCGACACGAACACTGAAGCTTTCTTT,-,-,TRBJ1-1,TRBV7-6
CASSLAGGSGTGELFF,TGTGCCAGCAGCTTGGCCGGTGGGAGTGGCACCGGGGAGCTGTTTTTT,-,-,TRBJ2-2,TRBV5-4
CASSLETGELFF,TGCGCCAGCAGCCTAGAAACCGGGGAGCTGTTTTTT,-,once,TRBJ2-2,TRBV4-1
CASGGTSGNTYEQYF,TGTGCCAGCGGGGGGACTAGCGGAAATACCTACGAGCAGTACTTC,TRBD2,-,TRBJ2-7,TRBV28
CASSLAKGSNTEAFF,TGCGCCAGCAGCTTGGCCAAGGGGTCGAACACTGAAGCTTTCTTT,-,-,TRBJ1-1,TRBV5-1
CASSSAGRAYEQYF,TGTGCCAGCAGTTCGGCTGGGAGGGCCTACGAGCAGTACTTC,TRBD2,-,TRBJ2-7,TRBV6-5
CASSQDTQGGSSYEQYF,TGCGCCAGCAGCCAAGATACCCAGGGCGGCAGCTCCTACGAGCAGTACTTC,-,few,TRBJ2-7,TRBV4-1
CASSSRGQGVGEQYF,TGTGCCAGCAGCTCAAGGGGACAGGGGGTCGGCGAGCAGTACTTC,TRBD1,-,TRBJ2-7,TRBV11-2
CASSQITEAFF,TGTGCCAGCAGCCAGATCACTGAAGCTTTCTTT,-,-,TRBJ1-1,TRBV9
CASRVTREPQHF,TGTGCCAGTAGGGTGACTCGGGAGCCCCAGCATTTT,-,-,TRBJ1-5,TRBV28
CAWSSGRVLGETQYF,TGTGCCTGGAGTTCGGGTAGGGTACTAGGAGAGACCCAGTACTTC,-,-,TRBJ2-5,TRBV30
CASSPLGPGSGNTIYF,TGCGCCAGCAGCCCCCTTGGGCCCGGGTCTGGAAACACCATATATTTT,-,once,TRBJ1-3,TRBV5-1
CASSLGTSGYTDTQYF,TGCGCCAGCAGCCTGGGGACTAGCGGCTACACAGATACGCAGTATTTT,TRBD2,-,TRBJ2-3,TRBV5-1
CATSTDREYQPQHF,TGTGCCACCAGCACCGACAGGGAATATCAGCCCCAGCATTTT,TRBD1,-,TRBJ1-5,TRBV15
CASNQQSSYNEQFF,TGTGCCAGCAACCAACAAAGCTCCTACAATGAGCAGTTCTTC,-,-,TRBJ2-1,TRBV5-5
CASSYGGLSEQFF,TGTGCCAGCAGTTACGGAGGACTTAGTGAGCAGTTCTTC,-,few,TRBJ2-1,TRBV6-5
CASTRAHVSYEQYF,TGTGCCAGCACAAGGGCCCACGTCAGCTACGAGCAGTACTTC,-,-,TRBJ2-7,TRBV2
CASSGGGPLQETQYF,TGTGCCAGCAGTGGAGGGGGCCCTCTCCAAGAGACCCAGTACTTC,-,-,TRBJ2-5,TRBV27